These T cell receptor beta chains were read from a single sample in a study of shared clonotypes between healthy human individuals. Profiling relied on immunoSEQ multiplex PCR, and the TCRdb table lists in-frame clones only, not all of them. The profile shows 660,000 or so clones, approximately 96% of them singletons. Material: naive CD8+ T cells sorted from blood. All receptors come from a woman in her thirties in good health. The CDR3 runs from the conserved cysteine through the conserved F or W. Fields, in order: V gene, J gene, D gene, clone size, CDR3 length, CDR3 DNA, CDR3 protein. A D gene is named only where the DNA matches it firmly. Clone size, where shown, is once, few, many, or a class for clones that have expanded.

V gene: TRBV27
J gene: TRBJ2-7
D gene: NA
clone size: NA
CDR3 length: 15
CDR3 DNA: TGTGCCAGCAGTTGGGGTCCCGGGACTGGCGACGAGCAGTACTTC
CDR3 protein: CASSWGPGTGDEQYF

V gene: TRBV7-9
J gene: TRBJ2-7
D gene: NA
clone size: once
CDR3 length: 15
CDR3 DNA: TGTGCCAGCAGCGCATCCGGGACCAAGTCCTACGAGCAGTACTTC
CDR3 protein: CASSASGTKSYEQYF

V gene: TRBV27
J gene: TRBJ2-1
D gene: NA
clone size: NA
CDR3 length: 16
CDR3 DNA: TGTGCCAGCACCGGCTACCGGGACGGGTTGGACAATGAGCAGTTCTTC
CDR3 protein: CASTGYRDGLDNEQFF

V gene: TRBV25-1
J gene: TRBJ1-1
D gene: TRBD1
clone size: NA
CDR3 length: 12
CDR3 DNA: TGTGCCAGCAAAACAGGGGGATCTGAAGCTTTCTTT
CDR3 protein: CASKTGGSEAFF

V gene: TRBV13
J gene: TRBJ2-7
D gene: NA
clone size: NA
CDR3 length: 13
CDR3 DNA: TGTGCCAGCAGCTTGGCGGATTCCTACGAGCAGTACTTC
CDR3 protein: CASSLADSYEQYF

V gene: TRBV7-9
J gene: TRBJ1-1
D gene: TRBD1
clone size: few
CDR3 length: 15
CDR3 DNA: TGTGCCAGCAGCTTACCTAGGACAGGGACGGGTGAAGCTTTCTTT
CDR3 protein: CASSLPRTGTGEAFF

V gene: TRBV5-6
J gene: TRBJ2-3
D gene: TRBD2
clone size: NA
CDR3 length: 18
CDR3 DNA: TGTGCCAGCAGCTTGGCCCCGTTCGGGCGGGAGATGGGCGATACGCAGTATTTT
CDR3 protein: CASSLAPFGREMGDTQYF

V gene: TRBV5-4
J gene: TRBJ2-7
D gene: NA
clone size: NA
CDR3 length: 14
CDR3 DNA: TGTGCCAGCAGCTACAGGACTCAAGCCTACGAGCAGTACTTC
CDR3 protein: CASSYRTQAYEQYF

V gene: TRBV29-1
J gene: TRBJ2-1
D gene: NA
clone size: NA
CDR3 length: 19
CDR3 DNA: TGCAGCGTTGAAGATCTGATACCTGGGAACCTACCCTCTTACAATGAGCAGTTCTTC
CDR3 protein: CSVEDLIPGNLPSYNEQFF

V gene: TRBV7-2
J gene: TRBJ2-5
D gene: TRBD2
clone size: NA
CDR3 length: 15
CDR3 DNA: TGTGCCAGCAGCTACAATTCCATGGGGGGGGAGACCCAGTACTTC
CDR3 protein: CASSYNSMGGETQYF

V gene: TRBV11-1
J gene: TRBJ2-5
D gene: NA
clone size: NA
CDR3 length: 17
CDR3 DNA: TGTGCCAGCAGCTTACGAAGGGGAAGAGGTTCACAAGAGACCCAGTACTTC
CDR3 protein: CASSLRRGRGSQETQYF

V gene: TRBV28
J gene: TRBJ1-1
D gene: TRBD1
clone size: NA
CDR3 length: 15
CDR3 DNA: TGTGCCAGCAGTCCGACCCCCGGGACAGTGAATGAAGCTTTCTTT
CDR3 protein: CASSPTPGTVNEAFF

V gene: TRBV7-9
J gene: TRBJ2-7
D gene: TRBD2
clone size: NA
CDR3 length: 16
CDR3 DNA: TGTGCCAGCAGCCAAGCTTCGGGCGGGAGCAAATACGAGCAGTACTTC
CDR3 protein: CASSQASGGSKYEQYF

V gene: TRBV19
J gene: TRBJ1-5
D gene: NA
clone size: once
CDR3 length: 16
CDR3 DNA: TGTGCCAGTAGTATCGGCACAGCTTTTAGCAATCAGCCCCAGCATTTT
CDR3 protein: CASSIGTAFSNQPQHF

V gene: TRBV4-1
J gene: TRBJ2-7
D gene: NA
clone size: NA
CDR3 length: 14
CDR3 DNA: TGCGCCAGCAGCCAAGGGTTTGGCTCCTACGAGCAGTACTTC
CDR3 protein: CASSQGFGSYEQYF

V gene: TRBV9
J gene: TRBJ2-2
D gene: NA
clone size: NA
CDR3 length: 13
CDR3 DNA: TGTGCCAGCAGCCCCCGGAGGACCGGGGAGCTGTTTTTT
CDR3 protein: CASSPRRTGELFF

V gene: TRBV7-6
J gene: TRBJ2-1
D gene: NA
clone size: NA
CDR3 length: 14
CDR3 DNA: TGTGCCAGTACGGATAGCGGCCCCTACAATGAGCAGTTCTTC
CDR3 protein: CASTDSGPYNEQFF

V gene: TRBV9
J gene: TRBJ1-2
D gene: NA
clone size: NA
CDR3 length: 14
CDR3 DNA: TGTGCCAGCAGCGAACAGGGCGCGGGGCATGGCTACACCTTC
CDR3 protein: CASSEQGAGHGYTF

V gene: TRBV27
J gene: TRBJ2-7
D gene: TRBD2
clone size: NA
CDR3 length: 15
CDR3 DNA: TGTGCCAGCAGTTCTGGGACTAGCGGGAGATACGAGCAGTACTTC
CDR3 protein: CASSSGTSGRYEQYF

V gene: TRBV2
J gene: TRBJ1-3
D gene: NA
clone size: once
CDR3 length: 15
CDR3 DNA: TGTGCCAGCAGGGAGTGGCCTGGCTCTGGAAACACCATATATTTT
CDR3 protein: CASREWPGSGNTIYF

V gene: TRBV19
J gene: TRBJ2-2
D gene: NA
clone size: NA
CDR3 length: 15
CDR3 DNA: TGTGCCAGTAGTATGTACCAGCTAAACACCGGGGAGCTGTTTTTT
CDR3 protein: CASSMYQLNTGELFF

V gene: TRBV28
J gene: TRBJ1-1
D gene: NA
clone size: NA
CDR3 length: 14
CDR3 DNA: TGTGCCAGCAGTTTCCGACCAATTGGGACTGAAGCTTTCTTT
CDR3 protein: CASSFRPIGTEAFF